One sample yielded the 21 T cell receptor beta chains listed below, sequenced in a study of neoadjuvant nivolumab and ipilimumab in lung cancer. Profiled with immunoSEQ multiplex PCR; TCRdb holds only in-frame clones, not every one. The data contain approximately 30,000 clones, 75% to 90% of them singletons. This specimen consisted of tumor tissue, obtained after neoadjuvant nivolumab, alone or with ipilimumab, at or shortly before surgery. These receptors all stem from an adult with non-small cell lung cancer.

V gene TRBV30 combines with J gene TRBJ2-3; 8 bases are shared with TRBD2. The CDR3 covers 17 residues. Germline CDR1 and CDR2: GTSNPN and SVGIG (reference sequence). The trim removed 4 bases at V and 2 bases at J, leaving 14 bases unmatched. This CDR3 reads CAWTRGSRGGITDTQYF. CDR3 nucleotides: TGTGCCTGGACCCGGGGCAGCCGGGGGGGTATCACAGATACGCAGTATTTT.

V and J are TRBV6-1 and TRBJ1-2; a weak D match, TRBD1 (5 bases). V was trimmed by 4 bases and J by 4 bases, leaving 7 bases between them. From germline, CDR1 is MNHNS and CDR2 SASEGT. This CDR3 has 12 residues. Written as DNA, the CDR3 is TGTGCCAGCAGTGGAGGGGTCTATGGCTACACCTTC. Its protein product is CASSGGVYGYTF.

The V and J genes are TRBV15 and TRBJ2-5; D is unresolved. Germline V gene lookup returns CDR1 LNHNV and CDR2 YYDKDF (reference sequence). The CDR3 covers 12 residues. Trimming left V 0 bases short and J 5 bases short, with 4 bases between. The CDR3 loop is CATSRDQETQYF. CDR3 DNA: TGTGCCACCAGCAGAGATCAGGAGACCCAGTACTTC.

V is TRBV18 and J is TRBJ1-3, with a possible D match to TRBD1 (5 bases). The CDR3 covers 16 residues. V was shortened by 2 bases and J by 0 bases, with 11 bases between the two germline ends. Germline V CDR1 and CDR2: KGHSH, LQKENI. The CDR3 DNA is TGTGCCAGCTCACCAAGCTCAGGGTTCTCTGGAAACACCATATATTTT. As protein: CASSPSSGFSGNTIYF.

The gene calls are TRBV7-9 and TRBJ2-1; 8 positions match TRBD2. This CDR3 comprises 18 residues. In germline, CDR1 is SEHNR, CDR2 FQNEAQ (reference sequence). The V segment lost 1 base and the J segment 6 bases; nucleotides outside the gene matches: 14. The CDR3 DNA sequence: TGTGCCAGCAGCTTAGGGCTAGCGGGTGGGCCGCCTTTCAATGAGCAGTTCTTC. As protein: CASSLGLAGGPPFNEQFF.

This clone was seen a single time. This chain uses TRBV30 with TRBJ2-1; no clear D. The CDR3 extends over 13 amino acids. Per germline, CDR1 GTSNPN and CDR2 SVGIG (reference sequence). Trimming removed 3 bases at V and 7 bases at J, with 13 bases between. In DNA form, the CDR3 reads TGTGCCTGGAGAGGAGACACGTCAAATGAGCAGTTCTTC. This sequence encodes CAWRGDTSNEQFF.

Points on this clone: This sample includes further DNA sequences coding for the same CDR3. This chain links TRBV5-1 with TRBJ1-2; D perhaps matches TRBD1 (5 bases). The CDR3 is 14 amino acids. CDR1 and CDR2 from the germline V gene are SGHRS and YFSETQ. The V and J ends lost 0 bases and 2 bases respectively, with 8 bases between them. The CDR3 region has the DNA TGCGCCAGCAGCTTGGCCCCAGGGAACTATGGCTACACCTTC. Amino acids: CASSLAPGNYGYTF.

The chain recombines TRBV19 with TRBJ2-7; D gene ambiguous. The germline V and J ends were trimmed by 3 bases and 0 bases, with 12 bases remaining between them. The CDR3 extends over 15 amino acids. CDR1 LNHDA and CDR2 SQIVND come from the germline V gene (reference sequence). CDR3: CASSINILGSYEQYF. CDR3 bases: TGTGCCAGTAGTATCAACATCCTGGGCTCCTACGAGCAGTACTTC.

V and J are TRBV18 and TRBJ2-7, with unresolved D. The CDR3 length is 12 residues. Deletions cut 2 bases from V and 2 bases from J, with 4 bases between. In germline, CDR1 is KGHSH, CDR2 LQKENI. CDR3 sequence: CASSPGTYEQYF. The DNA of the CDR3 is TGTGCCAGCTCACCAGGGACCTACGAGCAGTACTTC.

This chain uses TRBV5-4 with TRBJ2-3; D may be TRBD1 (6 bases). V was shortened by 2 bases and J by 2 bases, with 12 bases between the two germline ends. The CDR3 runs to 15 residues. Germline loops: CDR1 SGHNT, CDR2 YYREEE (reference sequence). The CDR3 loop reads CASSFTGTLTDTQYF. In nucleotides, the CDR3 is TGTGCCAGCAGCTTCACAGGGACACTCACAGATACGCAGTATTTT.

The genes are TRBV18 and TRBJ1-4; 7 bases line up with TRBD1. Trimming at V came to 3 bases and at J to 0 bases, leaving 4 bases not matched to a gene. This CDR3 has 16 amino acids. Germline V gives CDR1 KGHSH, CDR2 LQKENI. This chain's CDR3 is CASSPGQAATNEKLFF. CDR3 nucleotides: TGTGCCAGCTCACCTGGACAGGCTGCAACTAATGAAAAACTGTTTTTT.

This rearrangement joins TRBV6-1 to TRBJ2-1, with 9 bases lining up with TRBD2. This CDR3 is 18 amino acids long. Germline V CDR1 and CDR2: MNHNS, SASEGT. Unmatched junction bases numbered 13, after V lost 0 bases and J lost 7 bases. CDR3 DNA: TGTGCCAGCAGTGAAGCGAGTTACGGTAGCGGGAGAATGAATGAGCAGTTCTTC. Amino acids: CASSEASYGSGRMNEQFF.

This clone is a singleton in its sample. The CDR3 DNA reads as TGTGCCAGCAGCGTAGGAACAAGTAATGAAAAACTGTTTTTT. Encoded protein: CASSVGTSNEKLFF. The gene calls are TRBV9 and TRBJ1-4; D remains ambiguous. Germline V gene lookup returns CDR1 SGDLS and CDR2 YYNGEE. The CDR3 length is 14 residues. The V end was cut by 0 bases, the J end by 4 bases, with 7 bases between.

CDR3 DNA sequence: TGTGCCAGCAGCTTAATCGGGACAGCAGATGGCTACACCTTC. It is translated as CASSLIGTADGYTF. V is TRBV7-9 and J is TRBJ1-2, with 7 bases lining up with TRBD1. CDR1 and CDR2 from the germline V gene are SEHNR and FQNEAQ (reference sequence). The CDR3 runs 14 residues. V dropped 2 bases and J dropped 6; count of bases not matched to a gene: 6.

The V gene is TRBV7-2, the J gene TRBJ2-5; D gene ambiguous. This CDR3 has 14 amino acids. Germline loops: CDR1 SGHTA, CDR2 FQGNSA. Trimming pared 3 bases from V and 5 bases from J, leaving 13 bases between. CDR3 residues: CASSFEQTAETQYF. The DNA for the CDR3 is TGTGCCAGCAGCTTCGAGCAGACCGCGGAGACCCAGTACTTC.

V usage is TRBV6-5 and J usage is TRBJ2-3; 7 bases line up with TRBD2. The V and J ends lost 6 bases and 5 bases, in that order; junction bases with no gene match: 11. The CDR3 has 15 residues. In germline, CDR1 is MNHEY, CDR2 SVGAGI. The CDR3 protein is CASSPRGGELDTQYF. The CDR3, as DNA: TGTGCCAGCAGCCCCCGTGGGGGGGAGTTAGATACGCAGTATTTT.

J is TRBJ1-2 and V is TRBV7-8; 8 bases fit TRBD1. CDR3 length: 15 residues. The germline V gene has CDR1 SGHVS and CDR2 FQNEAQ. The V and J ends lost 1 base and 7 bases, in that order; junction bases with no gene match: 8. Here the CDR3 reads CASSLGNRGRFGYTF. The CDR3 nucleotides read TGTGCCAGCAGCTTAGGGAACAGGGGGAGGTTTGGCTACACCTTC.

The rearrangement joins TRBV18 to TRBJ1-1; unclear D gene. This CDR3 has 11 residues. Germline V gene lookup returns CDR1 KGHSH and CDR2 LQKENI. V was clipped by 6 bases and J by 6 bases, with 8 bases between them. The CDR3 spells CASSPGAEAFF. The DNA of the CDR3 is TGTGCCAGCTCCCCCGGGGCTGAAGCTTTCTTT.

Only one count was recorded for this clone. The chain is built from TRBV29-1 and TRBJ2-1; 9 nucleotides match TRBD1. J gave up 2 bases and V 7 bases, and 6 bases lay outside the gene matches. The CDR3 contains 14 residues. From germline, CDR1 is SQVTM and CDR2 ANQGSEA. This CDR3 is CSGAGTGTYNEQFF. The CDR3 region has the DNA TGCAGCGGGGCCGGGACAGGGACCTACAATGAGCAGTTCTTC.

This chain joins TRBV11-3 and TRBJ2-1; D is unresolved. Trimming cost V 5 bases and J 4 bases, with 6 bases left between them. The CDR3 is 12 amino acids. Per the germline V gene, CDR1 is SGHNT and CDR2 is YENEEA. The chain's CDR3 is CASSHGYNEQFF. CDR3 sequence (DNA): TGTGCCAGCAGCCACGGTTACAATGAGCAGTTCTTC. The full variable domain, its missing parts supplied by reference TRBV11-3 and TRBJ2-1, is EAGVVQSPRYKIIEKKQPVAFWCNPISGHNTLYWYLQNLGQGPELLIRYENEEAVDDSQLPKDRFSAERLKGVDSTLKIQPAELGDSAVYLCASSHGYNEQFFGPGTRLTVL.

The V gene is TRBV19, the J gene TRBJ1-5, with D uncertain. Trimming stripped 7 bases from V and 2 bases from J, with 9 bases between. The germline V gene has CDR1 LNHDA and CDR2 SQIVND (reference sequence). The CDR3 length is 13 residues. CDR3 sequence reads: CASTAVGNQPQHF. As DNA, the CDR3 is TGTGCCAGTACAGCAGTTGGCAATCAGCCCCAGCATTTT.